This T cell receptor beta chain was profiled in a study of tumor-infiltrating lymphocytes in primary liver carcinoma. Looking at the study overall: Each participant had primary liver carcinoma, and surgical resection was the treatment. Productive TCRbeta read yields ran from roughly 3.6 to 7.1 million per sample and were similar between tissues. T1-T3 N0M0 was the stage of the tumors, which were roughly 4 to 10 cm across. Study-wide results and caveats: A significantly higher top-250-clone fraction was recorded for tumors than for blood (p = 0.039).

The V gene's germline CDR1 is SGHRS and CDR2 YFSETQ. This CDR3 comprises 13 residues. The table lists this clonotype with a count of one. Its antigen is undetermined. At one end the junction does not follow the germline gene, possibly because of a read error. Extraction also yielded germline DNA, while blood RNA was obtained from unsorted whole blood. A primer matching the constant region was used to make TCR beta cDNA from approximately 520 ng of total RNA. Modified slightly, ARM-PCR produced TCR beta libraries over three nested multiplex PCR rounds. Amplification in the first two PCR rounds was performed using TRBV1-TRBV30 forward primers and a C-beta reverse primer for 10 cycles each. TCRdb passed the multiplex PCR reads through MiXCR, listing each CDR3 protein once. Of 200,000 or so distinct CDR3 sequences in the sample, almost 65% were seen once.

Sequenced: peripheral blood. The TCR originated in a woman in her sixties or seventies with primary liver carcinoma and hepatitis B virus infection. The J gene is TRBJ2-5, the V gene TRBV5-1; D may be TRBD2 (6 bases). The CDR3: CAGSLGGSETQYF. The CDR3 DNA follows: TGCGCCGGCAGCCTGGGAGGATCGGAGACCCAGTACTTC.